This T cell receptor (beta chain) was found in a study of blood T cell repertoires in COVID-19. This CDR3 is 13 amino acids long. Germline CDR1 reads SGHAT; CDR2 reads FQDESV (reference sequence). Deletions cut 5 bases from V and 4 bases from J, with 11 bases between. While infection was still active, Seattle patients were enrolled and then followed longitudinally. Some clones are missing from TCRdb's copy, which holds only in-frame ones; the method was immunoSEQ multiplex PCR. The data show approximately 260,000 clones, around 89% seen once. The sequenced sample consisted of peripheral blood. V usage is TRBV11-1 and J usage is TRBJ1-2, with D tentatively TRBD1 (5 bases). This TCR was recovered from an older woman with COVID-19, enrolled during active disease. CDR3 bases: TGTGCCAGCAGCCCGGGACTTAGCTATGGCTACACCTTC. Translating it yields CASSPGLSYGYTF.